A selection of T cell receptor beta chains follows, all from one sample in a study of graft-versus-host responses after intestinal transplantation. No antigen is known for these receptors. TCRdb keeps only in-frame clones here, not all; method: immunoSEQ multiplex PCR. The data hold about 130,000 clones, with around nine tenths observed a single time. Source: unstimulated CD4+ T cells sorted from spleen or lymph node cells, taken before intestinal transplant. All receptors come from a human donor who received an intestinal transplant. Both conserved end residues are part of each CDR3. A D gene is named only where the DNA matches it firmly. Clone sizes are given selectively: once, few, many, or a class where the clone is expanded.

NA,TRBV4-1,TRBD2,TRBJ2-3,CASSQDQGLAATGDTQYF,TGCGCCAGCAGCCAAGATCAAGGACTAGCGGCTACCGGGGATACGCAGTATTTT
NA,TRBV5-5,TRBD2,TRBJ2-5,CASSFLGGGGGVTQYF,TGTGCCAGCAGCTTCCTCGGGGGGGGCGGCGGGGTGACCCAGTACTTC
NA,TRBV6-5,NA,TRBJ1-2,CASSKTWGYGYTF,TGTGCCAGCAGCAAAACGTGGGGATATGGCTACACCTTC
NA,TRBV27,NA,TRBJ2-3,CASSLYGTDTQYF,TGTGCCAGCAGTTTATACGGCACAGATACGCAGTATTTT
NA,TRBV7-9,TRBD2,TRBJ2-3,CASTVTASGVFSTDTQYF,TGTGCCAGCACCGTCACGGCTAGCGGGGTTTTTAGCACAGATACGCAGTATTTT
NA,TRBV7-9,NA,TRBJ1-2,CASSASGTSYGYTF,TGTGCCAGCAGCGCTAGCGGGACCTCCTATGGCTACACCTTC
NA,TRBV7-2,TRBD2,TRBJ2-5,CASSRWGRGGPQETQYF,TGTGCCAGCAGCCGATGGGGGAGGGGTGGCCCACAAGAGACCCAGTACTTC
NA,TRBV7-2,NA,TRBJ1-3,CASSRSDTIYF,TGTGCCAGCAGCCGGTCGGACACCATATATTTT
NA,TRBV11-2,NA,TRBJ1-2,CASSGALNYGYTF,TGTGCCAGCAGTGGAGCTCTAAACTATGGCTACACCTTC
NA,TRBV5-1,NA,TRBJ2-5,CASSQDSQETQYF,TGCGCCAGCAGCCAGGACAGTCAAGAGACCCAGTACTTC
NA,TRBV27,NA,TRBJ2-2,CASAGVAGELFF,TGTGCCAGCGCAGGGGTGGCCGGGGAGCTGTTTTTT
once,TRBV29-1,NA,TRBJ1-2,CSADRTVLNYGYTF,TGCAGCGCTGATCGGACAGTTCTTAACTATGGCTACACCTTC
NA,TRBV29-1,TRBD1,TRBJ2-7,CSAAMSGTGSYEQYF,TGCAGCGCTGCGATGTCCGGGACAGGTTCGTACGAGCAGTACTTC
NA,TRBV6-1,TRBD2,TRBJ2-7,CASSRLAGGYYEQYF,TGTGCCAGCAGCCGACTAGCGGGGGGTTACTACGAGCAGTACTTC
NA,TRBV19,NA,TRBJ1-6,CASRPDTSSYNSPLHF,TGTGCCAGTAGGCCGGACACGAGCTCCTATAATTCACCCCTCCACTTT
NA,TRBV18,NA,TRBJ2-1,CASSPNAGSGSYNEQFF,TGTGCCAGCTCACCTAACGCGGGAAGTGGCTCCTACAATGAGCAGTTCTTC
NA,TRBV5-1,NA,TRBJ2-3,CASARGQPSTDTQYF,TGCGCCAGCGCCCGTGGACAGCCCTCCACAGATACGCAGTATTTT
NA,TRBV5-1,NA,TRBJ1-6,CASSLAENSPLHF,TGCGCCAGCAGCTTGGCGGAGAATTCACCCCTCCACTTT
NA,TRBV25-1,NA,TRBJ1-2,CASSRQANYGYTF,TGTGCCAGCAGTCGGCAGGCCAACTATGGCTACACCTTC
once,TRBV10-3,NA,TRBJ2-1,CAISGATASQFF,TGTGCCATCAGCGGAGCCACAGCGTCGCAGTTCTTC
NA,TRBV5-1,TRBD2,TRBJ2-3,CASSLGRLAVSTDTQYF,TGCGCCAGCAGCTTGGGGAGACTAGCGGTGAGCACAGATACGCAGTATTTT
NA,TRBV10-2,NA,TRBJ1-6,CASSLSYNSPLHF,TGCGCCAGCAGTCTTTCCTATAATTCACCCCTCCACTTT
NA,TRBV23-1,TRBD1,TRBJ1-1,CASSQNKAGTDLREAFF,TGCGCCAGCAGTCAAAATAAAGCCGGGACAGACCTACGAGAAGCTTTCTTT
NA,TRBV5-1,NA,TRBJ2-3,CASSLEGRAGTDTQYF,TGCGCCAGCAGCTTAGAAGGCAGGGCGGGCACAGATACGCAGTATTTT
NA,TRBV27,TRBD2,TRBJ2-1,CASSLAPGTSGGTQFF,TGTGCCAGCAGTTTAGCACCCGGGACTAGCGGGGGAACTCAGTTCTTC
NA,TRBV5-1,NA,TRBJ2-7,CASSLVGTYEQYF,TGCGCCAGCAGCTTGGTAGGAACCTACGAGCAGTACTTC
NA,TRBV6-5,NA,TRBJ2-2,CASSYRGGLPNGELFF,TGTGCCAGCAGTTACAGGGGGGGATTACCCAACGGGGAGCTGTTTTTT
NA,TRBV30,NA,TRBJ1-3,CAWSVLIGDTIYF,TGTGCCTGGAGTGTATTAATTGGGGACACCATATATTTT
NA,TRBV5-1,TRBD1,TRBJ2-6,CASSAGQGNSGANVLTF,TGCGCCAGCAGCGCGGGACAGGGGAACTCTGGGGCCAACGTCCTGACTTTC
NA,TRBV2,NA,TRBJ2-7,CASRQTGSYEQYF,TGTGCCAGCCGACAGACCGGCTCCTACGAGCAGTACTTC
NA,TRBV27,NA,TRBJ1-6,CASRRTLESSSPLHF,TGTGCCAGCAGACGGACCCTAGAGTCGTCATCACCCCTCCACTTT
NA,TRBV23-1,NA,TRBJ2-2,CASSRRKMSTGELFF,TGCGCCAGCAGTCGGAGGAAGATGAGCACCGGGGAGCTGTTTTTT
NA,TRBV4-1,TRBD1,TRBJ2-7,CASSRPGQNYEQYF,TGCGCCAGCAGTCGACCGGGACAGAACTACGAGCAGTACTTC
NA,TRBV4-1,NA,TRBJ2-5,CASSQAKAGIETQYF,TGCGCCAGCAGCCAAGCCAAGGCAGGGATAGAGACCCAGTACTTC
NA,TRBV18,TRBD1,TRBJ1-6,CASSPPQTGGYSPLHF,TGTGCCAGCTCACCACCGCAGACAGGGGGCTATTCACCCCTCCACTTT
NA,TRBV6-1,NA,TRBJ1-2,CASSESGPQGDGYTF,TGTGCCAGCAGTGAAAGTGGACCCCAGGGAGACGGCTACACCTTC
few,TRBV9,TRBD2,TRBJ2-1,CASSVGWGGGASEQFF,TGTGCCAGCAGCGTAGGGTGGGGCGGGGGGGCCTCTGAGCAGTTCTTC
NA,TRBV5-4,TRBD2,TRBJ2-1,CASSSQGRAGGPFYNEQFF,TGTGCCAGCAGCTCCCAGGGCCGAGCGGGGGGCCCTTTCTACAATGAGCAGTTCTTC
NA,TRBV6-5,NA,TRBJ2-5,CASSYTGWTNQETQYF,TGTGCCAGCAGTTACACGGGATGGACAAACCAAGAGACCCAGTACTTC
NA,TRBV2,NA,TRBJ1-5,CASSRDGSNQPQHF,TGTGCCAGCAGTCGAGACGGCTCCAATCAGCCCCAGCATTTT
NA,TRBV7-9,NA,TRBJ2-5,CASSFGRYQETQYF,TGTGCCAGCAGCTTCGGACGGTACCAAGAGACCCAGTACTTC
NA,TRBV5-1,NA,TRBJ2-1,CASSLTESSYNEQFF,TGCGCCAGCAGCTTGACGGAAAGCTCCTACAATGAGCAGTTCTTC
NA,TRBV6-1,TRBD2,TRBJ2-7,CASSELLAGASHHF,TGTGCCAGCAGTGAATTACTAGCGGGGGCCTCCCATCACTTC